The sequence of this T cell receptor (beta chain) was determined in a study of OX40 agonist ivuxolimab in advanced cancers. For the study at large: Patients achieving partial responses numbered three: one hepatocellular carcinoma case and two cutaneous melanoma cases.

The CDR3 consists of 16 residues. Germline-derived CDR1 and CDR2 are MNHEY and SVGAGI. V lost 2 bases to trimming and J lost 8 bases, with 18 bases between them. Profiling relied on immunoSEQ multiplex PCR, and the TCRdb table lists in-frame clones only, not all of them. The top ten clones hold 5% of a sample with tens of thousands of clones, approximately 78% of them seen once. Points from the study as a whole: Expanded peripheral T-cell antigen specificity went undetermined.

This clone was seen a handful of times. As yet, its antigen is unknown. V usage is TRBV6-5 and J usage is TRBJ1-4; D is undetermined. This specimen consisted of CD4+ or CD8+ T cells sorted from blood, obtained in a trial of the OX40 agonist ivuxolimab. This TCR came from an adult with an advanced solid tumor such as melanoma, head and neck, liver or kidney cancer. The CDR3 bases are TGTGCCAGCAGTTACGGTGCCCCGGGAAAGGGCGAAAAACTGTTTTTT. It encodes CASSYGAPGKGEKLFF.